This T cell receptor (beta chain) was found in a study of blood T cell repertoires in COVID-19. The CDR3 length is 15 residues. The junction had 3 bases not matched to a gene; V was cut back by 0 bases and J by 4 bases. Per the germline V gene, CDR1 is MNHEY and CDR2 is SVGAGI. TCRdb's table, derived via immunoSEQ multiplex PCR, lists solely in-frame clones and lacks some. The sample lists roughly 70,000 clones, 85% to 90% occurring once. This clone was observed once. The chain employs TRBV6-5 and TRBJ2-7; 10 bases match TRBD1. The specimen was peripheral blood. This TCR was sampled from a woman older than 75 with active COVID-19. In DNA form, the CDR3 reads TGTGCCAGCAGTTACTCGAGGGACAGGGGTTACGAGCAGTACTTC. Its translation: CASSYSRDRGYEQYF.